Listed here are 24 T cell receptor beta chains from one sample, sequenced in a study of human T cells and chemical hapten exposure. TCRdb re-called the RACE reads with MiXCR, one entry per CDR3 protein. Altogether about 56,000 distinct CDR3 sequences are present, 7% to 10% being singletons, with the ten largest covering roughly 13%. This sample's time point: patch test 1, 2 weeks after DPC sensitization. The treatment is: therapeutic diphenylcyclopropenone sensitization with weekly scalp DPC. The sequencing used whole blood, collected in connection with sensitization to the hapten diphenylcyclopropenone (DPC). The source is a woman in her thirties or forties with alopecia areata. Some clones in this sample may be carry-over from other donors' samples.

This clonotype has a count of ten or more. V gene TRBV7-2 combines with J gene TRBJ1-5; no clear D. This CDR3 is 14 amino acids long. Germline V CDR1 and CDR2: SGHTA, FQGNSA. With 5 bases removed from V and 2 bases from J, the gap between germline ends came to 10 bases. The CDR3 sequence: CASSREGGNQPQHF. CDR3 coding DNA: TGTGCCAGCAGCCGAGAAGGCGGCAATCAGCCCCAGCATTTT.

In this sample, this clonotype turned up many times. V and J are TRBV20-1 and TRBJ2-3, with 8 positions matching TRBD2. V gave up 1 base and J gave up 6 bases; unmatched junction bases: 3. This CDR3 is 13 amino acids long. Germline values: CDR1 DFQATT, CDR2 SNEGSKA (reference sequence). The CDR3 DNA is TGCAGTGCTAGAGTCGGGGGGGCCGATACGCAGTATTTT. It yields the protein CSARVGGADTQYF.

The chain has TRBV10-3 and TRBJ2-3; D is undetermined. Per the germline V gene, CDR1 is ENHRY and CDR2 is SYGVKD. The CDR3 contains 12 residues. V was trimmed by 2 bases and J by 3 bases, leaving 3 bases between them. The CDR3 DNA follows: TGTGCCATCAGTGAGGGAACAGATACGCAGTATTTT. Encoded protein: CAISEGTDTQYF.

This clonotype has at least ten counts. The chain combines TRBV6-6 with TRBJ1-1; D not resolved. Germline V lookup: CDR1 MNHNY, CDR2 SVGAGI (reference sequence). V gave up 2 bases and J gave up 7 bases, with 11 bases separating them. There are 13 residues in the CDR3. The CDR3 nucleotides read TGTGCCAGCAGTTACGCATATCCTCTTGAAGCTTTCTTT. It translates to CASSYAYPLEAFF.

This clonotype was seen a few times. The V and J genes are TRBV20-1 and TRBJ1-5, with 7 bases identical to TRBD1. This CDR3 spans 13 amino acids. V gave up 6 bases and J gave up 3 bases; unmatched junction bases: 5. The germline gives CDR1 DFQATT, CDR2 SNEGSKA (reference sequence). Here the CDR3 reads CSARTGLNQPQHF. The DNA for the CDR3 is TGCAGTGCCCGGACAGGTCTCAATCAGCCCCAGCATTTT.

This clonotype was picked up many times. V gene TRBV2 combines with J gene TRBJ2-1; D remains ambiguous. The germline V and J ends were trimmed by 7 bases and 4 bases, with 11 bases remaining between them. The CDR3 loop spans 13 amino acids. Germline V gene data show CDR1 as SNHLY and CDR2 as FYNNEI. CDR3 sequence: CASKGRRYNEQFF. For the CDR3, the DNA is TGTGCCAGCAAGGGTAGGCGGTACAATGAGCAGTTCTTC.

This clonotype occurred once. CDR3 DNA: TGTGCCATCAGCCCATCCACAGCTTTGGGTTCACCCCTCCACTTT. It encodes CAISPSTALGSPLHF. The gene calls are TRBV10-3 and TRBJ1-6; the D is unclear. The CDR3 runs to 15 residues. CDR1 ENHRY and CDR2 SYGVKD come from the germline V gene. Between the trimmed V and J ends, which lost 6 bases and 9 bases, there was a span of 18 bases.

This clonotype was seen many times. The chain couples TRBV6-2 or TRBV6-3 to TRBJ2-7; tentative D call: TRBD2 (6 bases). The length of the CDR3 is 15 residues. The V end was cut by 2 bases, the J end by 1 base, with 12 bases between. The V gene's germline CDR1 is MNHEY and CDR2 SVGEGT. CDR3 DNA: TGTGCCAGCAGTTACGATGGGACTTCTTCCTACGAGCAGTACTTC. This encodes CASSYDGTSSYEQYF.

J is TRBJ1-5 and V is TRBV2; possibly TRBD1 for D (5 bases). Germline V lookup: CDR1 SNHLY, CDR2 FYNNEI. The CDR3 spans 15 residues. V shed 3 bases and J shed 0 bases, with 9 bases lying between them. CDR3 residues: CASSDWGNSNQPQHF. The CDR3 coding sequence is TGTGCCAGCAGTGATTGGGGCAATAGCAATCAGCCCCAGCATTTT.

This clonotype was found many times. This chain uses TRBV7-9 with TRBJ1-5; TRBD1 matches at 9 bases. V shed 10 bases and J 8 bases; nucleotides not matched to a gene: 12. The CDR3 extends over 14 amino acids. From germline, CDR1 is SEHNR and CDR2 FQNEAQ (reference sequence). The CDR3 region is CATGTDRGVKPQHF. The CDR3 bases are TGTGCCACCGGTACGGACAGGGGCGTAAAGCCCCAGCATTTT.

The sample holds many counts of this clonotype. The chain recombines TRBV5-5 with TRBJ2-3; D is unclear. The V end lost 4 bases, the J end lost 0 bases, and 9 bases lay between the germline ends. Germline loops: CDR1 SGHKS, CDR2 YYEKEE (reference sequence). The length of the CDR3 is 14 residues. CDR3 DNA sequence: TGTGCCAGCAGCCCACAAGCAAGCACAGATACGCAGTATTTT. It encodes CASSPQASTDTQYF.

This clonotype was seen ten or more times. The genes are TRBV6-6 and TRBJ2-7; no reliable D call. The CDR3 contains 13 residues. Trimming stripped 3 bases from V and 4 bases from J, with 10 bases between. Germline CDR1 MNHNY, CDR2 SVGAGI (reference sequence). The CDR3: CASSYKDRYEQYF. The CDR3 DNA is TGTGCCAGCAGTTATAAAGACCGGTACGAGCAGTACTTC.

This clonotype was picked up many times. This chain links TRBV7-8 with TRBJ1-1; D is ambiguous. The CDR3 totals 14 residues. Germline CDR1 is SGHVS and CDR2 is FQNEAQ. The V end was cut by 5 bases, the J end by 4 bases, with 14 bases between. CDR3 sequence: CASSIRWLRTEAFF. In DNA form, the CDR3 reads TGTGCCAGCAGCATTAGGTGGTTGCGCACTGAAGCTTTCTTT. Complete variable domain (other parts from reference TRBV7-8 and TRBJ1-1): GAGVSQSPRYKVAKRGQDVALRCDPISGHVSLFWYQQALGQGPEFLTYFQNEAQLDKSGLPSDRFFAERPEGSVSTLKIQRTQQEDSAVYLCASSIRWLRTEAFFGQGTRLTVV.

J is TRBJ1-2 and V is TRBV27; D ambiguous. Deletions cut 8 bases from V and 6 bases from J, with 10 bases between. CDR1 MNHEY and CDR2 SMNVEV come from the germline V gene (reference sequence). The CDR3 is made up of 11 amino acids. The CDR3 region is CASGPGDGYTF. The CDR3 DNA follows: TGTGCCAGCGGACCTGGGGATGGCTACACCTTC.

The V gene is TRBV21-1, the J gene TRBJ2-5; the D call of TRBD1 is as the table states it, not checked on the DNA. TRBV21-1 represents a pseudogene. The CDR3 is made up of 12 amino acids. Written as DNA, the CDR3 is TGTGCCAACAGGACCGGGGGGGAGACCCAGTACTTC. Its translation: CANRTGGETQYF.

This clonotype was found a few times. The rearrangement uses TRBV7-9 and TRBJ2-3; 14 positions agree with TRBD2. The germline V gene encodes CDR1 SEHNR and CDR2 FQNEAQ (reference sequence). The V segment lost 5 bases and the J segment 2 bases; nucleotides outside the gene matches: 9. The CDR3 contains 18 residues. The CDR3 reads CASSPRLAGGPTTDTQYF. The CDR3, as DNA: TGTGCCAGCAGCCCGCGACTAGCGGGGGGGCCGACCACAGATACGCAGTATTTT. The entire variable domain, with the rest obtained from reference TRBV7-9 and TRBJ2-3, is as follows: DTGVSQNPRHKITKRGQNVTFRCDPISEHNRLYWYRQTLGQGPEFLTYFQNEAQLEKSRLLSDRFSAERPKGSFSTLEIQRTEQGDSAMYLCASSPRLAGGPTTDTQYFGPGTRLTVL.

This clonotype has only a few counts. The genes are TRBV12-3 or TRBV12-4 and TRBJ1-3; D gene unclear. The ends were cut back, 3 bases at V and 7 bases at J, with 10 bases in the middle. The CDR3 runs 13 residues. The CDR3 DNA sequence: TGTGCCAGCAGTTTTGACCAACGGAACACCATATATTTT. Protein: CASSFDQRNTIYF.

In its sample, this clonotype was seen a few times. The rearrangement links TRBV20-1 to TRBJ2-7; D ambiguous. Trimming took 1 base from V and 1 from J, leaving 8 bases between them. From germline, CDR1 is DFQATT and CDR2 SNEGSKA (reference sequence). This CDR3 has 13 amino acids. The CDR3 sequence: CSARVGGSYEQYF. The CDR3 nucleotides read TGCAGTGCTAGAGTCGGTGGGTCCTACGAGCAGTACTTC.

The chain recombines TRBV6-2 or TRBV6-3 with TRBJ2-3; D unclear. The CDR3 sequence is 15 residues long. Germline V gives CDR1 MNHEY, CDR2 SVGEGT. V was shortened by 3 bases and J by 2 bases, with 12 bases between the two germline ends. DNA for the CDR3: TGTGCCAGCAGTTATCCTCCCGGCGACACAGATACGCAGTATTTT. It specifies CASSYPPGDTDTQYF.

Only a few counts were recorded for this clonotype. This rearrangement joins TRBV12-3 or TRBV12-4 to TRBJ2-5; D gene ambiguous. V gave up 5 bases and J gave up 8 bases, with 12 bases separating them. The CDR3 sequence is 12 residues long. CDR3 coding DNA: TGTGCCAGCAGTAACGGCCTGCGAACCCAGTACTTC. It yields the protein CASSNGLRTQYF.

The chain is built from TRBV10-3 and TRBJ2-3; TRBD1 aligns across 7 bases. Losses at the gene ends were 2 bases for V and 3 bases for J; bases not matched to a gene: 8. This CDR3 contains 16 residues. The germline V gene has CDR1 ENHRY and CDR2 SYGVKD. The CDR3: CAISEGTGALTDTQYF. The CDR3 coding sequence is TGTGCCATCAGTGAGGGTACAGGGGCTCTGACAGATACGCAGTATTTT.

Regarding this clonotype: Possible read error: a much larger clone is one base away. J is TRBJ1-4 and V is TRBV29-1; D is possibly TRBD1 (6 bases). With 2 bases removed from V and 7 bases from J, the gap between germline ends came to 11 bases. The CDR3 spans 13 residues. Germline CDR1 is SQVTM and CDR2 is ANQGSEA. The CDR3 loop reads CSVETGLGEKLFF. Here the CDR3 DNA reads TGCAGCGTTGAAACAGGGTTGGGTGAAAAACTGTTTTTT.

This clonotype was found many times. The CDR3 spells CSVGPSVGGLLGDRYGYTF. Here the CDR3 DNA reads TGCAGTGTTGGTCCCTCAGTTGGGGGACTCTTGGGTGATCGTTATGGCTACACCTTC. V gene TRBV20-1 combines with J gene TRBJ1-2, with D possibly matching TRBD1 (5 bases). The CDR3 has 19 amino acids. Trimming left V 7 bases short and J 5 bases short, with 35 bases between. Germline V gives CDR1 DFQATT, CDR2 SNEGSKA (reference sequence).

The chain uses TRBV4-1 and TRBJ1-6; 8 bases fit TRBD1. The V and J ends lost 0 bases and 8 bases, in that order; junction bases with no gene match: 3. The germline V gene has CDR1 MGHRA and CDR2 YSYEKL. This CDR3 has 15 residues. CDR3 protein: CASSQEDRDYSPLHF. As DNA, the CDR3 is TGCGCCAGCAGCCAAGAGGACAGGGACTATTCACCCCTCCACTTT.